This TCR beta chain was identified in a study of blood T cells in healthy people across ages. The V end was cut by 1 base, the J end by 0 bases, with 13 bases between. The CDR3 has 17 residues. Per germline, CDR1 SGHAT and CDR2 FQNNGV. Then a second PCR, running about 7 to 11 cycles, was carried out with a sample-barcoded 5' primer and a J-beta primer mix. TCRdb recomputed calls from the 5' RACE reads with MiXCR, one row per CDR3 protein. The profile shows under 2,000,000 distinct CDR3 sequences, just under 50% of them singletons. The rearrangement uses TRBV11-2 and TRBJ2-4; D may be TRBD1 or TRBD2 (6 bases each). This clonotype originated in a woman in her 40s in good health. Sequenced sample: blood. CDR3 region: CASSLVAGDLAKNIQYF. DNA for the CDR3: TGTGCCAGCAGCTTAGTCGCAGGGGACTTAGCCAAAAACATTCAGTACTTC. The full variable domain, rest sourced from reference TRBV11-2 and TRBJ2-4, is EAGVAQSPRYKIIEKRQSVAFWCNPISGHATLYWYQQILGQGPKLLIQFQNNGVVDDSQLPKDRFSAERLKGVDSTLKIQPAKLEDSAVYLCASSLVAGDLAKNIQYFGAGTRLSVL.